These T cell receptor beta chains were read from a single sample in a study of T cell responses to AZD1222 COVID-19 vaccine. Produced via immunoSEQ multiplex PCR; TCRdb's table is partial and in-frame only. This table holds about 86,000 clones, about 88% found once. The sample in question was peripheral blood, obtained 28 days after the second AZD1222 dose. Every receptor here comes from an adult who received the AZD1222 COVID-19 vaccine. CDR3s include the opening cysteine and the closing phenylalanine or tryptophan. A D gene is named only where the DNA matches it firmly. Part of the rows lack a size; the others show once, few, many or a class for expanded clones.

v_gene	d_gene	abundance	j_gene	CDR3nt	CDR3aa
TRBV5-1	NA	NA	TRBJ1-1	TGCGCCAGCAGCTTGGAAGGGGGATTAGGCACTGAAGCTTTCTTT	CASSLEGGLGTEAFF
TRBV19	TRBD2	NA	TRBJ2-1	TGTGCCAGTAGTCTGAGGACTAGCGGGAGAGAGCAGTTCTTC	CASSLRTSGREQFF
TRBV5-1	TRBD1	NA	TRBJ2-1	TGCGCCAGCGGCACGGGACAGGGGTCCAATGAGCAGTTCTTC	CASGTGQGSNEQFF
TRBV7-2	NA	NA	TRBJ2-1	TGTGCCAGCAGCTTAGTTCCCCAAAAACAGCAGTTCTTC	CASSLVPQKQQFF
TRBV5-1	TRBD2	NA	TRBJ2-2	TGCGCCAGCAGCTATACTAGCGGGACCACCGGGGAGCTGTTTTTT	CASSYTSGTTGELFF
TRBV12-5	NA	NA	TRBJ2-3	TGTGCTAGTGGTTTGCCCGATACGCAGTATTTT	CASGLPDTQYF
TRBV19	TRBD2	few	TRBJ2-7	TGTGCCAGTAGTATACAACTAGCGGGAGTAGGCGAGCAGTACTTC	CASSIQLAGVGEQYF
TRBV29-1	NA	NA	TRBJ2-3	TGCAGCATCGCCCCCGCAGGGGACTCCACAGATACGCAGTATTTT	CSIAPAGDSTDTQYF
TRBV27	NA	NA	TRBJ2-7	TGTGCCAGCAGTGTCCATAGCTCAGAGAACTACGAGCAGTACTTC	CASSVHSSENYEQYF
TRBV6-5	NA	NA	TRBJ1-1	TGTGCCAGCAGGTACGACCGCGGCCGTAAAGCTTTCTTT	CASRYDRGRKAFF
TRBV7-8	NA	NA	TRBJ1-1	TGTGCCAGCAGCTTAGTTGGCAAGAACACTGAAGCTTTCTTT	CASSLVGKNTEAFF
TRBV30	NA	NA	TRBJ2-1	TGTGCCTGGAGTCGGCTAGCTCTCAATGAGCAGTTCTTC	CAWSRLALNEQFF
TRBV9	NA	NA	TRBJ2-1	TGTGCCAGCAGCGTAGGGGGGCAAATTTACAATGAGCAGTTCTTC	CASSVGGQIYNEQFF
TRBV19	NA	NA	TRBJ1-2	TGTGCCAGTAGTATGTGGGGTGACGATGGCTACACCTTC	CASSMWGDDGYTF
TRBV29-1	NA	NA	TRBJ1-3	TGCAGCGTGGGGCGGGGTAGAACCATATATTTT	CSVGRGRTIYF
TRBV12-3/TRBV12-4	NA	NA	TRBJ1-4	TGTGCCAGCAGTCAACGGACCGTGGAAAAACTGTTTTTT	CASSQRTVEKLFF
TRBV27	NA	NA	TRBJ1-1	TGTGCCAGCAGCTTTTCGAGGGGGAACACTGAAGCTTTCTTT	CASSFSRGNTEAFF